The clone carrying this T cell receptor (beta chain) was seen only once. The data stem from a study of blood T cell repertoires in COVID-19. Study-wide background: The United States, Italy and Spain provided the acute and convalescent COVID-19 samples.

The protocol was immunoSEQ multiplex PCR, while the TCRdb copy is restricted to in-frame clones and leaves out a portion. The table includes about 96,000 clones, around 90% detected once. The TCR was taken from a human donor with COVID-19, enrolled during active disease. The donor label of this sample is uncertain. Specimen: peripheral blood.

CDR3 sequence: CASSVVMLGRTPLHF. The CDR3 DNA follows: TGTGCCAGCAGCGTAGTAATGTTAGGGAGGACACCCCTCCACTTT. This chain joins TRBV9 and TRBJ1-6; D ambiguous. The germline gives CDR1 SGDLS, CDR2 YYNGEE. V was pared by 0 bases and J by 11 bases, with 15 bases between. The CDR3 totals 15 residues.